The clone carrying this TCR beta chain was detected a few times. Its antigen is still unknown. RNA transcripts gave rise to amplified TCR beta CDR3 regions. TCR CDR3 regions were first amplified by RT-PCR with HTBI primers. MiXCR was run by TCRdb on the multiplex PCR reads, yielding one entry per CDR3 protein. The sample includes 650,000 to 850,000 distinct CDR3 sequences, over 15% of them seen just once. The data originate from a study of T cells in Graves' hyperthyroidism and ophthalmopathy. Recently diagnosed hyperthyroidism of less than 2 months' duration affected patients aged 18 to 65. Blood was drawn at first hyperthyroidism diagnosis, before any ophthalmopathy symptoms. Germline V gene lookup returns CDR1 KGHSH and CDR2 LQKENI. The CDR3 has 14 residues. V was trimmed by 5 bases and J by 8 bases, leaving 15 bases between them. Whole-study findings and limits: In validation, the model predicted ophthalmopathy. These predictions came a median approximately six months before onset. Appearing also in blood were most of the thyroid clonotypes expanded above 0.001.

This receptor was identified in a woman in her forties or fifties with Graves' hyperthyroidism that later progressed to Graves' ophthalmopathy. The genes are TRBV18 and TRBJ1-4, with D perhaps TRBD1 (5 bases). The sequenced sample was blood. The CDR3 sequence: CASSSSGTEEKLFF. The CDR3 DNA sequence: TGTGCCAGCTCATCCTCCGGGACTGAGGAAAAACTGTTTTTT. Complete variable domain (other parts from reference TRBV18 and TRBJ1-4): NAGVMQNPRHLVRRRGQEARLRCSPMKGHSHVYWYRQLPEEGLKFMVYLQKENIIDESGMPKERFSAEFPKEGPSILRIQQVVRGDSAAYFCASSSSGTEEKLFFGSGTQLSVL.